The clone carrying this T cell receptor beta chain turned up a few times. This table comes from immunoSEQ multiplex PCR, and its TCRdb copy is limited to in-frame clones, with some not included. Here the sample spans 350,000 to 450,000 clones, 70% to 90% being singletons. Trimming at V came to 5 bases and at J to 3 bases, leaving 6 bases not matched to a gene. The CDR3 covers 14 residues. The germline CDR1 and CDR2 sequences are LNHDA and SQIVND (reference sequence). This specimen belongs to a study of blood T cell repertoires in COVID-19. What was sequenced was peripheral blood. The TCR sequence derives from a woman aged 60 to 75 with COVID-19, enrolled during active disease. The chain is built from TRBV19 and TRBJ1-2; 7 bases line up with TRBD1. CDR3 amino acids: CASSGPGTDYGYTF. The CDR3 DNA reads as TGTGCCAGTAGTGGTCCCGGGACAGACTATGGCTACACCTTC.